A selection of T cell receptor beta chains follows, all from one sample in a study of cytomegalovirus exposure and HLA in healthy donors. Generated by immunoSEQ multiplex PCR, the TCRdb table keeps only in-frame clones and is missing some. The sample shows 90,000 to 120,000 clones, about three quarters of them seen only once. Material: PBMCs. These receptors all come from a woman younger than 35 in good health and CMV-seropositive. Both conserved end residues are part of each CDR3. The D gene is left open where the match is weak. The size field is filled for only some rows; it gives once, few, many or a size class.

d_call,j_call,v_call,clone_size,cdr3_nt,cdr3_aa
NA,TRBJ1-2,TRBV4-1,NA,TGCGCCAGCAGCCACCCGACAGGAAGAAACTATGGCTACACCTTC,CASSHPTGRNYGYTF
NA,TRBJ1-5,TRBV2,few,TGTGCCAGCACCCCGGGGAGGCAGCCGGCTGAGCCCCAGCATTTT,CASTPGRQPAEPQHF
TRBD2,TRBJ2-3,TRBV28,NA,TGTGCCAGCTCTGTAGCGGGAGTAGGAGATACGCAGTATTTT,CASSVAGVGDTQYF
TRBD1,TRBJ2-6,TRBV5-1,NA,TGCGCCAGCAGCCCGGAAACCGGGACAGGCTTGTATGGGGCCAACGTCCTGACTTTC,CASSPETGTGLYGANVLTF
TRBD2,TRBJ2-1,TRBV6-5,NA,TGTGCCAGCAGCTTTCTAGCGGACTACTACAATGAGCAGTTCTTC,CASSFLADYYNEQFF
TRBD1,TRBJ1-5,TRBV28,NA,TGTGCCAGCGCCCCGGGACAGGGAAGCAATCAGCCCCAGCATTTT,CASAPGQGSNQPQHF
NA,TRBJ2-1,TRBV6-4,NA,TGTGCCAGCAGTGAGCGCGGGACGGACAATGAGCAGTTCTTC,CASSERGTDNEQFF
NA,TRBJ1-5,TRBV6-5,NA,TGTGCCAGCAGCGACAGTCAGTATAGCAATCAGCCCCAGCATTTT,CASSDSQYSNQPQHF
NA,TRBJ2-1,TRBV5-1,NA,TGCGCCAGCACTCTGGCCTCCCACAATGAGCAGTTCTTC,CASTLASHNEQFF
NA,TRBJ2-6,TRBV6-1,NA,TGTGCCAGCAGTGAAGCGGGGAGTCTCTCTGGGGCCAACGTCCTGACTTTC,CASSEAGSLSGANVLTF
TRBD1,TRBJ1-2,TRBV5-1,NA,TGCGCCAGCAGCTTGACCCCGGGACAGGGGAGCTACACCTTC,CASSLTPGQGSYTF
NA,TRBJ2-3,TRBV7-3,NA,TGTGCCAGCAGCCGAGGGAGTGGTACCACAGATACGCAGTATTTT,CASSRGSGTTDTQYF
TRBD1,TRBJ1-5,TRBV13,few,TGTGCCAGCAGCTTAGGCCGAGGACAGGGTTTCGGTCAGCCCCAGCATTTT,CASSLGRGQGFGQPQHF
NA,TRBJ2-1,TRBV6-5,NA,TGTGCCAGCAGTCCTGCACGGACCACAGGGAGCGAGCAGTTCTTC,CASSPARTTGSEQFF
NA,TRBJ2-5,TRBV7-2,NA,TGTGCCAGCAGCTGGATAAGGGGGGAGACCCAGTACTTC,CASSWIRGETQYF
TRBD2,TRBJ2-3,TRBV10-1,few,TGCGCCAGCAGTAGGGGACTAGCGGGCGCAGATACGCAGTATTTT,CASSRGLAGADTQYF
NA,TRBJ2-5,TRBV6-1,NA,TGTGCCAGCAGTGAATTAACTTCGCGAGAGACCCAGTACTTC,CASSELTSRETQYF
TRBD2,TRBJ2-7,TRBV2,few,TGTGCCAGCGGGCCCGCTAGCGGGAACGAGCAGTACTTC,CASGPASGNEQYF
TRBD1,TRBJ2-7,TRBV28,few,TGTGCCAGCAAGTCCGGGACAGATAGCGACGAGCAGTACTTC,CASKSGTDSDEQYF
NA,TRBJ2-7,TRBV5-6,once,TGTGCCAGCAGCCCTGAGAGCGGGTCCTTCTCCTACGAGCAGTACTTC,CASSPESGSFSYEQYF
NA,TRBJ1-3,TRBV19,few,TGTGCCAGTAGTGGACGATGGGGGCAAGGAAACACCATATATTTT,CASSGRWGQGNTIYF
NA,TRBJ1-5,TRBV5-8,once,TGTGCCAGCAGCTTCGGGTCAAATCAGCCCCAGCATTTT,CASSFGSNQPQHF
NA,TRBJ2-3,TRBV7-3,NA,TGTGCCAGCAGCCAACAGGGTTTCACAGATACGCAGTATTTT,CASSQQGFTDTQYF
NA,TRBJ2-7,TRBV10-2,NA,TGCGCCAGCAGTGAGCCGAGCTCCTACGAGCAGTACTTC,CASSEPSSYEQYF